These T cell receptor beta chains were read from a single sample in a study of control samples from healthy donors and cancer patients. Assay used: immunoSEQ multiplex PCR; TCRdb lists only in-frame clones, some missing. Of approximately 100,000 clones detected, about 89% appear once; the ten largest clones hold about 18%. Source material: PBMCs. The receptors were gathered from a man aged 55 to 70 with lung cancer. CDR3s include the opening cysteine and the closing phenylalanine or tryptophan. A D gene is named only where the DNA matches it firmly. Clone sizes are given selectively: once, few, many, or a class where the clone is expanded.

abundance,d_gene,j_gene,v_gene,CDR3aa,CDR3nt
.,.,TRBJ2-3,TRBV6-6,CASSSREADTQYF,TGTGCCAGCAGTTCCAGGGAGGCAGATACGCAGTATTTT
.,.,TRBJ2-5,TRBV18,CASSPGRGSGETQYF,TGTGCCAGCTCACCAGGCAGGGGAAGTGGAGAGACCCAGTACTTC
.,.,TRBJ2-3,TRBV12-5,CASLGSGTDTQYF,TGTGCTAGTCTAGGGTCTGGCACAGATACGCAGTATTTT
once,TRBD1,TRBJ1-3,TRBV7-9,CASSLTQGAYTIYF,TGTGCCAGCAGCTTAACGCAGGGGGCTTACACCATATATTTT
.,TRBD1,TRBJ2-7,TRBV4-2,CASSRDRGYEQYF,TGTGCCAGCAGCCGGGACAGGGGCTACGAGCAGTACTTC
.,TRBD2,TRBJ2-1,TRBV6-5,CASSWTSGGVYEQFF,TGTGCCAGCAGTTGGACTAGCGGGGGGGTTTATGAGCAGTTCTTC
.,.,TRBJ2-2,TRBV27,CASSWAVANTGELFF,TGTGCCAGCAGTTGGGCGGTCGCGAACACCGGGGAGCTGTTTTTT
.,.,TRBJ2-5,TRBV7-2,CASSLGSGPRQETQYF,TGTGCCAGCAGCCTCGGGAGCGGCCCACGGCAAGAGACCCAGTACTTC
.,TRBD1,TRBJ1-2,TRBV18,CASSPGGDRTYGYTF,TGTGCCAGCTCACCGGGAGGGGACAGGACCTATGGCTACACCTTC
.,.,TRBJ2-7,TRBV10-3,CAISSSPRDASYEQYF,TGTGCCATCAGTTCTTCCCCCCGGGACGCCTCCTACGAGCAGTACTTC
.,.,TRBJ2-7,TRBV6-1,CASSEGRGSYEQYF,TGTGCCAGCAGTGAAGGTAGGGGCTCCTACGAGCAGTACTTC
once,.,TRBJ2-7,TRBV18,CASSALGTEREQYF,TGTGCCAGCTCAGCCTTGGGGACGGAGAGGGAGCAGTACTTC
once,.,TRBJ1-1,TRBV4-1,CASSQEDSSNTEAFF,TGCGCCAGCAGCCAAGAAGACAGTTCGAACACTGAAGCTTTCTTT
.,TRBD1,TRBJ1-2,TRBV5-5,CASSFGQVYGYTF,TGTGCCAGCAGCTTTGGACAGGTTTATGGCTACACCTTC
.,TRBD2,TRBJ2-1,TRBV3-1/TRBV3-2,CASSRSGLAGGPVGNEQFF,TGTGCCAGCAGCCGGTCGGGACTAGCGGGGGGGCCTGTGGGCAATGAGCAGTTCTTC
.,.,TRBJ1-3,TRBV30,CAWSDERRDSGNTIYF,TGTGCCTGGAGTGACGAGAGGCGGGACTCTGGAAACACCATATATTTT
few,TRBD1,TRBJ1-2,TRBV7-2,CASSRGQGENYGYTF,TGTGCCAGCAGCCGGGGACAGGGGGAAAACTATGGCTACACCTTC
.,.,TRBJ2-1,TRBV14,CASSQVWGNEQFF,TGTGCCAGCAGCCAAGTGTGGGGTAATGAGCAGTTCTTC
once,.,TRBJ2-2,TRBV6-5,CASSPRGPNTGELFF,TGTGCCAGCAGTCCTAGGGGCCCGAACACCGGGGAGCTGTTTTTT
.,.,TRBJ2-5,TRBV5-1,CASSFRTEYQETQYF,TGCGCCAGCAGCTTCCGGACTGAGTACCAAGAGACCCAGTACTTC
.,.,TRBJ1-5,TRBV3-1/TRBV3-2,CASSPGPGSNQPQHF,TGTGCCAGCAGCCCGGGCCCAGGGAGCAATCAGCCCCAGCATTTT
.,TRBD1,TRBJ1-2,TRBV10-1,CASSDGRDRGDGYTF,TGCGCCAGCAGTGATGGTCGGGACAGGGGTGATGGCTACACCTTC
once,.,TRBJ1-2,TRBV19,CASSYSGDYGYTF,TGTGCCAGTAGTTATAGTGGGGACTATGGCTACACCTTC
.,TRBD2,TRBJ2-2,TRBV24-1,CATSPASGQNTGELFF,TGTGCCACCAGCCCCGCTAGCGGGCAGAACACCGGGGAGCTGTTTTTT
once,.,TRBJ2-1,TRBV6-5,CASRTPGAEGQFF,TGTGCCAGCAGAACCCCAGGTGCTGAGGGGCAGTTCTTC
.,.,TRBJ1-1,TRBV7-9,CASSVRGNTEAFF,TGTGCCAGCAGCGTACGGGGTAACACTGAAGCTTTCTTT
.,TRBD2,TRBJ2-3,TRBV5-6,CASSPPNSGLAGGTDTQYF,TGTGCCAGCAGCCCCCCAAATTCGGGACTAGCGGGGGGCACAGATACGCAGTATTTT
.,.,TRBJ2-5,TRBV7-3,CASSLRGGYQETQYF,TGTGCCAGCAGCTTAAGAGGGGGATACCAAGAGACCCAGTACTTC
.,.,TRBJ2-2,TRBV5-1,CASSLLAGANGELFF,TGCGCCAGCAGCTTGCTGGCAGGGGCGAACGGGGAGCTGTTTTTT
.,.,TRBJ1-2,TRBV19,CATEGNYGYTF,TGTGCCACGGAGGGTAACTATGGCTACACCTTC
.,.,TRBJ2-2,TRBV7-2,CASSLERGLGELFF,TGTGCCAGCAGCCTGGAAAGGGGTCTTGGGGAGCTGTTTTTT
.,TRBD1,TRBJ2-1,TRBV9,CASSVTGRTHNEQFF,TGTGCCAGCAGCGTGACAGGGCGCACCCACAATGAGCAGTTCTTC
.,.,TRBJ1-3,TRBV6-5,CASSFGRGGNTIYF,TGTGCCAGCAGTTTCGGGCGGGGCGGGAACACCATATATTTT
.,TRBD1,TRBJ1-2,TRBV5-6,CASSPRGQGTRGYTF,TGTGCCAGCAGCCCGCGGGGACAGGGGACGCGCGGCTACACCTTC
few,TRBD1,TRBJ1-2,TRBV28,CASSLSGTGKGYTF,TGTGCCAGCAGTTTGTCCGGGACAGGGAAAGGCTACACCTTC
many,TRBD1,TRBJ1-1,TRBV5-1,CASSSTAGTGGSSTEAFF,TGCGCCAGCAGCTCGACCGCCGGGACAGGGGGCTCCAGCACTGAAGCTTTCTTT
.,.,TRBJ2-6,TRBV4-1,CASSQGGTAGWANVLTF,TGCGCCAGCAGCCAAGGTGGAACAGCCGGCTGGGCCAACGTCCTGACTTTC
.,.,TRBJ1-2,TRBV9,CASSVNVGNGYTF,TGTGCCAGCAGCGTTAATGTGGGCAATGGCTACACCTTC
.,.,TRBJ2-7,TRBV4-1,CASSQESWGETYEQYF,TGCGCCAGCAGCCAAGAGTCGTGGGGCGAGACCTACGAGCAGTACTTC
.,TRBD1,TRBJ2-5,TRBV11-2,CASSPLRTGGVETQYF,TGTGCCAGCAGCCCCCTCCGGACAGGGGGCGTAGAGACCCAGTACTTC
.,TRBD1,TRBJ2-2,TRBV5-4,CASSFGQGAGELFF,TGTGCCAGCAGCTTCGGACAGGGGGCCGGGGAGCTGTTTTTT
.,TRBD1,TRBJ1-5,TRBV7-2,CASSLRTGTGNQPQHF,TGTGCCAGCAGCCTACGTACCGGGACAGGCAATCAGCCCCAGCATTTT
.,TRBD1,TRBJ1-2,TRBV4-2,CASSQDPADRARYGYTF,TGTGCCAGCAGCCAAGATCCGGCTGACAGGGCTCGGTACGGCTACACCTTC
.,.,TRBJ1-3,TRBV30,CAWIPLGSGNTIYF,TGTGCCTGGATTCCCCTAGGATCTGGAAACACCATATATTTT
.,TRBD2,TRBJ2-7,TRBV7-2,CASSLGLAGNYEQYF,TGTGCCAGCAGCTTAGGACTAGCGGGGAACTACGAGCAGTACTTC
.,TRBD2,TRBJ2-1,TRBV12-3/TRBV12-4,CASEGTSRNEQFF,TGTGCCAGCGAGGGGACTAGCCGCAATGAGCAGTTCTTC
.,.,TRBJ2-3,TRBV30,CAWSRGLTDTQYF,TGTGCCTGGAGCAGGGGTCTCACAGATACGCAGTATTTT
.,.,TRBJ1-1,TRBV24-1,CATSGREGWDTEAFF,TGTGCCACCAGTGGACGGGAGGGATGGGACACTGAAGCTTTCTTT
.,.,TRBJ1-6,TRBV18,CASSPEAQINSPLHF,TGTGCCAGCTCACCAGAGGCACAGATAAATTCACCCCTCCACTTT
.,TRBD2,TRBJ2-2,TRBV7-3,CASSRGVANTGELFF,TGTGCCAGCAGCCGGGGGGTCGCGAACACCGGGGAGCTGTTTTTT
.,.,TRBJ1-4,TRBV7-9,CASSLGGEKLFF,TGTGCCAGCAGCTTAGGGGGGGAAAAACTGTTTTTT
.,.,TRBJ1-2,TRBV7-3,CASRQGSSYGYTF,TGTGCCAGCAGACAGGGCAGTTCCTATGGCTACACCTTC
.,.,TRBJ2-5,TRBV9,CASSVGQGGGETQYF,TGTGCCAGCAGCGTAGGACAGGGAGGTGGAGAGACCCAGTACTTC
.,.,TRBJ2-1,TRBV2,CASKASSSYNEQFF,TGTGCCAGCAAGGCTAGCTCATCCTACAATGAGCAGTTCTTC
.,.,TRBJ2-5,TRBV29-1,CSARDTARETQYF,TGCAGCGCCCGGGACACCGCGCGAGAGACCCAGTACTTC
.,.,TRBJ2-1,TRBV7-7,CASSYGQGGYEQFF,TGTGCCAGCAGCTACGGCCAAGGGGGGTATGAGCAGTTCTTC
.,TRBD2,TRBJ2-3,TRBV30,CAWSEGSGGMDTQYF,TGTGCCTGGAGCGAGGGGAGCGGGGGAATGGATACGCAGTATTTT